This T cell receptor beta chain was sequenced for a study of T-cell reconstitution after alpha-beta-depleted transplantation in children. During its preparation, the TCRbeta library received unique molecular identifiers. Via MiXCR, TCRdb re-called the PCR reads, giving one row per CDR3 protein. The sample includes roughly 170,000 distinct CDR3 sequences, approximately 6.8% of them seen just once. Germline V gives CDR1 SGHRS, CDR2 YFSETQ. The CDR3 is made up of 15 amino acids. Trimming removed 0 bases at V and 6 bases at J, with 13 bases between. This TCR came from a human donor who donated a stem cell graft to a child with Wiskott-Aldrich syndrome. The genes are TRBV5-1 and TRBJ1-5; D may be TRBD1 (6 bases). The sequences come from PBMCs from the stem cell graft donor, collected from the stem cell graft. The DNA for the CDR3 is TGCGCCAGCAGCTTGGCCGGACAGACTACTCAGCCCCAGCATTTT. Translation gives CASSLAGQTTQPQHF.